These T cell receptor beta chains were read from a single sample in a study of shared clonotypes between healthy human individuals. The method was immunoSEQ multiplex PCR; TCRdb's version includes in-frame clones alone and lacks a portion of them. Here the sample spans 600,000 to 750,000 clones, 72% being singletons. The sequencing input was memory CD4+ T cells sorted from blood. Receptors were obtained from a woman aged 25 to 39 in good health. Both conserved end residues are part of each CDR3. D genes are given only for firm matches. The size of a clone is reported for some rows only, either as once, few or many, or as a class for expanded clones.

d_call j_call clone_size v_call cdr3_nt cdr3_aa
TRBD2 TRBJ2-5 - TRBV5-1 TGCGCCAGCAGCAATCTAGCGGGAGACCAAGAGACCCAGTACTTC CASSNLAGDQETQYF
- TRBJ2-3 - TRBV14 TGTGCCAGCAGCCACCTATTGCAGGGCGGGGCAGATACGCAGTATTTT CASSHLLQGGADTQYF
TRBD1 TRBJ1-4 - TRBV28 TGTGCCAGCAGATCGACAGGGGTGGATGAAAAACTGTTTTTT CASRSTGVDEKLFF
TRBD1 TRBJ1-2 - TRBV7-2 TGTGCCAGCAGCTCACCGACAGGGAACTATGGCTACACCTTC CASSSPTGNYGYTF
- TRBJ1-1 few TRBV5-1 TGCGCCAGCAGCTTGGCACAGGAGAACACTGAAGCTTTCTTT CASSLAQENTEAFF
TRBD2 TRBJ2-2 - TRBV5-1 TGCGCCAGCAGCCTTGGACTAGGCCCCGGGGAGCTGTTTTTT CASSLGLGPGELFF
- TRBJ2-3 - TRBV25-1 TGTGCCAGCAGTGAAAGTCGGGAACGGACAGATACGCAGTATTTT CASSESRERTDTQYF
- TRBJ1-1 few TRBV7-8 TGTGCCAGCAGCTTCCGGGACGGGAGAAAGGAAGCTTTCTTT CASSFRDGRKEAFF
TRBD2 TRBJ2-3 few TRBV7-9 TGTGCCAGCAGCTACTACTCCGGGAGGGAGGCAGATACGCAGTATTTT CASSYYSGREADTQYF
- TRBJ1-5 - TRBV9 TGTGCCAGCAGCGTAGTTAGGACGATCGGCAATCAGCCCCAGCATTTT CASSVVRTIGNQPQHF
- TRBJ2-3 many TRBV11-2 TGTGCCAGCAGCCCCTACACAGATACGCAGTATTTT CASSPYTDTQYF
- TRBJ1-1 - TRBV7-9 TGTGCCAGCAGTCCCCGGGGGGGGAACACTGAAGCTTTCTTT CASSPRGGNTEAFF
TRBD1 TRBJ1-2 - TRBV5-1 TGCGCCAGCAGCGGGCAGGGACAGGGAGGCTATGGCTACACCTTC CASSGQGQGGYGYTF
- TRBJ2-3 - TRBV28 TGTGCCAGCGATCATGCAGATACGCAGTATTTT CASDHADTQYF
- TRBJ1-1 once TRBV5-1 TGCGCCAGCAGCTTGGGAGTCAGGGAGGATGAAGCTTTCTTT CASSLGVREDEAFF
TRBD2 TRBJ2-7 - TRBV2 TGTGCCAGCAGTGACAGTCCAGCGGGAGGGCGCTCCTACGAGCAGTACTTC CASSDSPAGGRSYEQYF
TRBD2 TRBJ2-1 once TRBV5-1 TGCGCCAGCAGCCGCACACTAGCGGGAGTAAGCGATGAGCAGTTCTTC CASSRTLAGVSDEQFF
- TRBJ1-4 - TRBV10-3 TGTGCCATCAGTGAGTCGAAAACGGTTAATGAAAAACTGTTTTTT CAISESKTVNEKLFF
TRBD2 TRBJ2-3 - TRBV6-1 TGTGCCAGCAGCGCGGGACTAGCGAGAACAGATACGCAGTATTTT CASSAGLARTDTQYF
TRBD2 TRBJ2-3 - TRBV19 TGTGCCAGTAGTCCAGGGACTATGGTTGGTAGCACAGATACGCAGTATTTT CASSPGTMVGSTDTQYF
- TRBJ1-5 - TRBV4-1 TGCGCCAGCAGCCAAGGGATGTGGAACAATCAGCCCCAGCATTTT CASSQGMWNNQPQHF
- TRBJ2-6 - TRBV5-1 TGCGCCAGCAGCTTGACCCCTGGGGCCAACGTCCTGACTTTC CASSLTPGANVLTF
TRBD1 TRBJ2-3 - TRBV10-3 TGTGCCATCAGTGAGTCGGGGGACAGGGTACGGACAGATACGCAGTATTTT CAISESGDRVRTDTQYF
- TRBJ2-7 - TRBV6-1 TGTGCCACAAACAGGGCCGGGACTGGAACCTACGAGCAGTACTTC CATNRAGTGTYEQYF
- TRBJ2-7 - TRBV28 TGTGCCAGCAGGACCCACTACGAGCAGTACTTC CASRTHYEQYF
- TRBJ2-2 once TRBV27 TGTGCCAGCAGCCACTCGGGCACCGGGGAGCTGTTTTTT CASSHSGTGELFF
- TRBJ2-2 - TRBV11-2 TGTGCCAGCAGCCCATCGAGCGGGTTTAACACCGGGGAGCTGTTTTTT CASSPSSGFNTGELFF
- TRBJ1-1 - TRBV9 TGTGCCAGCAGCGTACTTTCGGGCCGTAGCGAAGCTTTCTTT CASSVLSGRSEAFF
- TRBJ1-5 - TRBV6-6 TGTGCCAGCAATTCCGGGGACCTTAATCAGCCCCAGCATTTT CASNSGDLNQPQHF
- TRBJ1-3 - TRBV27 TGTGCCAGCAGTTTAGTAGGGGCCTCTGGAAACACCATATATTTT CASSLVGASGNTIYF
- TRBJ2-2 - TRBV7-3 TGTGCCAGCAGCTTGCTCAACACCGGGGAGCTGTTTTTT CASSLLNTGELFF
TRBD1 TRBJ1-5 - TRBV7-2 TGTGCCAGCAGCCCTGGACAGGTCTATCAGCCCCAGCATTTT CASSPGQVYQPQHF
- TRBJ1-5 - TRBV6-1 TGTGCCAGCAGTGGGACGGAGGATCAGCCCCAGCATTTT CASSGTEDQPQHF
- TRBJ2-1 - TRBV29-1 TGCAGCGTAGACAGCGGATCCTACAATGAGCAGTTCTTC CSVDSGSYNEQFF
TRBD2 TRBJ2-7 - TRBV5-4 TGTGCCAGCAGCTTGGTGGGGGACTACCACGAGCAGTACTTC CASSLVGDYHEQYF
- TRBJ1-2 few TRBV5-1 TGCGCCAGCAGCCCAGGGGAGGGTAACTATGGCTACACCTTC CASSPGEGNYGYTF
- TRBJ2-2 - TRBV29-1 TGCAGCGTTGGCAGGGTAGCCGGGGAGCTGTTTTTT CSVGRVAGELFF
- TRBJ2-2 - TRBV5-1 TGCGCCAGCAGCTTGGCCTCTAGCTCCACCGGGGAGCTGTTTTTT CASSLASSSTGELFF
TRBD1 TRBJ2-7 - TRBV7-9 TGTGCCAGCAGCTCGGGACAGGGCCATAGCGGGCAGTACTTC CASSSGQGHSGQYF
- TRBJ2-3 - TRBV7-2 TGTGCCAGCAGCTTAGTAGGGGTGACAGTAAGCACAGATACGCAGTATTTT CASSLVGVTVSTDTQYF
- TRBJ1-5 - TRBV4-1 TGCGCCAGCAGCCAAGATCTAGACCCACGGGGGGCCCAGCATTTT CASSQDLDPRGAQHF
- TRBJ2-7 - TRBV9 TGTGCCAGCAGCGTACGGAGCCAGCCCTCCTACGAGCAGTACTTC CASSVRSQPSYEQYF
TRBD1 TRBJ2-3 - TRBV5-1 TGCGCCAGCAGCCTAGAGGGGGCTAGCACAGATACGCAGTATTTT CASSLEGASTDTQYF
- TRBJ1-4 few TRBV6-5 TGTGCCAGCAGTTACGTGGTTACAGGGTCAGGAAAACTGTTTTTT CASSYVVTGSGKLFF
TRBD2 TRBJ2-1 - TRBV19 TGTGCCAGTAGTATTGGGACTAGCGGGAGTAATGAGCAGTTCTTC CASSIGTSGSNEQFF
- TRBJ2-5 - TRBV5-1 TGCGCCAGCAGCTGGCCGCCAGAAGAGACCCAGTACTTC CASSWPPEETQYF
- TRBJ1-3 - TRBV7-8 TGTGCCAGCAGCTTAGGGTTCTCTTCTGGAAACACCATATATTTT CASSLGFSSGNTIYF
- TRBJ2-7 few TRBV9 TGTGCCAGCAGCGTGGCCGGGGCCTCCTACGAGCAGTACTTC CASSVAGASYEQYF
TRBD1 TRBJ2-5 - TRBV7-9 TGTGCCAGCAGCGGACAGGGGGCTTATTTCGGAAAGACCCAGTACTTC CASSGQGAYFGKTQYF
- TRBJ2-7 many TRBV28 TGTGCCAGCAGTTCCTTTCGGGGAATCGGCGAGCAGTACTTC CASSSFRGIGEQYF